What follows describes a single T cell receptor beta chain. This entry belongs to a study of OX40 agonist ivuxolimab in advanced cancers. The wider study: Patients in dose escalation had liver, melanoma, kidney or head and neck cancers.

Libraries were prepared by immunoSEQ multiplex PCR; TCRdb keeps only in-frame clonotypes and omits some of them. Among roughly 50,000 clones, more than 75% were seen once, and the ten largest hold over 9%. This CDR3 has 19 amino acids. V was clipped by 2 bases and J by 2 bases; unmatched bases: 9. Germline lookup yields CDR1 SGHTA and CDR2 FQGTGA. On cycle 4 day 1 and cycle 7 day 1, as well as at baseline, blood was sampled. The sample was CD4+ or CD8+ T cells sorted from blood, taken in a trial of the OX40 agonist ivuxolimab. The rearrangement joins TRBV7-3 to TRBJ2-2, with TRBD2 identical over 12 bases. This TCR came from an adult with an advanced solid tumor such as melanoma, head and neck, liver or kidney cancer. The CDR3 DNA is TGTGCCAGCAGCTTAGGGTCGCCTAGCGGGGGGGTTAACACCGGGGAGCTGTTTTTT. It encodes CASSLGSPSGGVNTGELFF.